Listed here is a single T cell receptor (beta chain). The antigen remains undetermined. Described treatment: oral pan-JAK inhibitor, 5-10 mg twice daily. Peripheral blood and lesional scalp punch biopsies were taken from alopecia areata patients. Sorted out of PBMCs were CD4+ T cells and CD8+ T cells. These data originate in a study of CD8+ T cells in alopecia areata. Overall study: It was oral tofacitinib, at 5 to 10 mg twice daily, that treated patients received. General study results and limits: Shared TCR sequences were less clear between patients than in mice, possibly partly from HLA diversity.

TCR sequencing used cDNA made by reverse transcription of extracted RNA. Measured with immunoSEQ multiplex PCR; TCRdb has only the in-frame clones, and not every one. This table holds 150,000 to 250,000 clones, 50% to 60% found once. Germline V gene data show CDR1 as SNHLY and CDR2 as FYNNEI. The CDR3 spans 14 residues. With 1 base removed from V and 0 bases from J, the gap between germline ends came to 6 bases. V and J are TRBV2 and TRBJ1-1, with D possibly being TRBD1 (6 bases). This clonotype was sampled from a human donor with alopecia areata. The input for sequencing was CD4+ T cells sorted from blood, taken at week 4, from a patient treated with tofacitinib. This CDR3 is CASSEGTVNTEAFF. The CDR3 DNA reads TGTGCCAGCAGTGAAGGGACAGTGAACACTGAAGCTTTCTTT.